The 16 T cell receptor beta chains given below trace back to one sample, sequenced in a study of T cells expressing NK-cell markers. TCRdb re-called the 5' RACE reads and shows each CDR3 protein once, DNA omitted. The sample's table shows hundreds of thousands of distinct CDR3 sequences. Sequencing input: blood T cells: a sorted CD56 or NKG2C T cell subset, CD4+ or CD8+ T cells, or bulk PBMC T cells (not recorded which). Receptor source: a man between 18 and 29 years old in good health.

This chain uses TRBV5-8 with TRBJ2-5; TCRdb names TRBD1, which stays unverified in the absence of DNA. The CDR3 has 16 amino acids. Per the germline V gene, CDR1 is SGHTS and CDR2 is YDEGEE. CDR3 loop: CASSLGDRGRRETQYF.

V is TRBV6-1 and J is TRBJ2-1; TCRdb calls TRBD1, which cannot be checked without DNA. The CDR3 spans 13 residues. The germline V gene encodes CDR1 MNHNS and CDR2 SASEGT. CDR3 protein: CASSPGTDFGQFF.

The chain recombines TRBV5-1 with TRBJ1-1. CDR1 and CDR2 (germline): SGHRS, YFSETQ. The CDR3 is made up of 14 amino acids. The CDR3 loop is CASSLDGANTEAFF.

J is TRBJ2-1 and V is TRBV3-1. The CDR3 contains 14 residues. The germline V gene has CDR1 LGHDT and CDR2 YNNKEL (reference sequence). The CDR3 loop is CASSQGTLRLEQFF.

V is TRBV5-1 and J is TRBJ2-3; checking the TCRdb D call of TRBD2 is not possible without DNA. The V gene's germline CDR1 is SGHRS and CDR2 YFSETQ. CDR3 size: 15 residues. The CDR3 is CASSSGGIRTDTQYF.

The chain has TRBV6-5 and TRBJ2-2; as DNA is missing, the TRBD1 call by TCRdb cannot be tested. The CDR3 consists of 15 residues. Germline-derived CDR1 and CDR2 are MNHEY and SVGAGI. CDR3 sequence: CASVRRQGDTGELFF.

The rearrangement uses TRBV18 and TRBJ2-5. CDR1 and CDR2 (germline): KGHSH, LQKENI. The length of the CDR3 is 15 residues. This CDR3 reads CASSPRGSTTETQYF. Filled out from reference TRBV18 and TRBJ2-5, the complete variable domain reads NAGVMQNPRHLVRRRGQEARLRCSPMKGHSHVYWYRQLPEEGLKFMVYLQKENIIDESGMPKERFSAEFPKEGPSILRIQQVVRGDSAAYFCASSPRGSTTETQYFGPGTRLLVL.

CDR3 region: CASSAPGKYNEQFF. This chain joins TRBV7-9 and TRBJ2-1; lacking DNA, the TRBD1 call made by TCRdb goes unchecked. CDR1 SEHNR and CDR2 FQNEAQ come from the germline V gene (reference sequence). This CDR3 has 14 amino acids.

The CDR3 region is CASSLTLPGTGGRNEQFF. The genes are TRBV7-3 and TRBJ2-1; TCRdb's assignment of TRBD1 cannot be checked, as there is no DNA. Germline V gene sequence: CDR1 SGHTA, CDR2 FQGTGA. The CDR3 loop spans 18 amino acids.

V and J are TRBV6-2 or TRBV6-3 and TRBJ2-1; there is no DNA to check the TCRdb D call of TRBD2. CDR3 length: 16 amino acids. CDR1 and CDR2 (germline): MNHEY, SVGEGT. CDR3 in amino acids: CASSYPVGSGTNEQFF.

The chain recombines TRBV5-6 with TRBJ2-1; TCRdb designates TRBD2, a call that cannot be tested without DNA. The CDR3 has 14 amino acids. The V gene's germline CDR1 is SGHDT and CDR2 YYEEEE. CDR3 amino acids: CASSLVAGTLEQFF.

The V call is TRBV4-2, the J call TRBJ1-5; TCRdb calls TRBD1, which cannot be checked without DNA. Per germline, CDR1 LGHNA and CDR2 YNFKEQ. CDR3 length: 14 amino acids. The CDR3 loop reads CASSQGQGPQPQHF.

This chain joins TRBV20-1 and TRBJ2-5. The CDR3 length is 15 residues. Germline values: CDR1 DFQATT, CDR2 SNEGSKA (reference sequence). This chain's CDR3 is CSARDRIWPQETQYF.

The genes are TRBV5-1 and TRBJ1-1; as DNA is missing, the TRBD1 call by TCRdb cannot be tested. Germline CDR1 is SGHRS and CDR2 is YFSETQ. The CDR3 is 15 residues long. CDR3 in amino acids: CASSLEGGTGAVAFF.

This sequence joins TRBV5-1 and TRBJ2-1; TCRdb reports TRBD2, a call that lacks DNA to check it against. Germline CDR1 and CDR2: SGHRS and YFSETQ. The CDR3 covers 16 residues. This chain's CDR3 is CASSLARTSGRLEQFF.

The V and J genes are TRBV12-5 and TRBJ2-1; without DNA, the TCRdb call of TRBD1 cannot be checked. The CDR3 spans 15 residues. The germline gives CDR1 LGHNT, CDR2 FRNRAP. CDR3 in amino acids: CASGAGTGGSGEQFF.